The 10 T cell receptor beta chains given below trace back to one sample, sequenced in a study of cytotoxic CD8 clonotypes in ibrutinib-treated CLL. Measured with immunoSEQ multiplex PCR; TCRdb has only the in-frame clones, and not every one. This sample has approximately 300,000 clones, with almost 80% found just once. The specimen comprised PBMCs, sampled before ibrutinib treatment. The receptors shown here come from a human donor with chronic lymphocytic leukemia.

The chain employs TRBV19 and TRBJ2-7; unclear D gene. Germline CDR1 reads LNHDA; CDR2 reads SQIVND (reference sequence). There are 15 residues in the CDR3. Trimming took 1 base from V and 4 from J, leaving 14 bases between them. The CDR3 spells CASSIGFGPIYEQYF. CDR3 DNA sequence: TGTGCCAGTAGTATAGGTTTCGGACCAATTTACGAGCAGTACTTC.

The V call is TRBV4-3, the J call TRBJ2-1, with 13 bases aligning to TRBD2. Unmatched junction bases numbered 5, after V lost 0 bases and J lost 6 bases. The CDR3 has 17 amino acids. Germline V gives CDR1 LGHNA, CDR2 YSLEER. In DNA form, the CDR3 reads TGCGCCAGCAGCCAAGATTACAGGACTAGCGGGAGCAATGAGCAGTTCTTC. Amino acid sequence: CASSQDYRTSGSNEQFF.

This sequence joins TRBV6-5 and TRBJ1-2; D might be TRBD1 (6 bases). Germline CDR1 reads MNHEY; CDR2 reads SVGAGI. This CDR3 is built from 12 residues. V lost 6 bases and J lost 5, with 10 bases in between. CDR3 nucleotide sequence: TGTGCCAGCAGACTGGGGGCGTATGGCTACACCTTC. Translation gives CASRLGAYGYTF.

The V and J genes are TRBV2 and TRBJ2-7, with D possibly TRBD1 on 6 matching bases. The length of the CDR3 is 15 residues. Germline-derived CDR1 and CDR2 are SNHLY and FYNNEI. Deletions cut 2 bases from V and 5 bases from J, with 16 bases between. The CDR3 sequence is CASSERTKGVHEQYF. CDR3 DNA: TGTGCCAGCAGTGAACGGACGAAGGGGGTCCACGAGCAGTACTTC. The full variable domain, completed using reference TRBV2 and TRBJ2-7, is EPEVTQTPSHQVTQMGQEVILRCVPISNHLYFYWYRQILGQKVEFLVSFYNNEISEKSEIFDDQFSVERPDGSNFTLKIRSTKLEDSAMYFCASSERTKGVHEQYFGPGTRLTVT.

The DNA for the CDR3 is TGTGCCAGCAGCTTCTCCAGCGGGAGTCCCTACAATGAGCAGTTCTTC. It codes for CASSFSSGSPYNEQFF. The chain carries TRBV7-6 and TRBJ2-1; 8 nucleotides match TRBD2. Unmatched junction bases numbered 6, after V lost 3 bases and J lost 2 bases. Germline CDR1 reads SGHVS; CDR2 reads FNYEAQ. CDR3 length: 16 residues.

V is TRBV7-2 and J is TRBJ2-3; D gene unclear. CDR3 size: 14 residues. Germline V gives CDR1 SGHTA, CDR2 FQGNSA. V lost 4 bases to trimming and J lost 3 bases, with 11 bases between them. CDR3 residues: CASSSNGRTDTQYF. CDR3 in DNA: TGTGCCAGCAGCTCCAACGGCAGGACAGATACGCAGTATTTT. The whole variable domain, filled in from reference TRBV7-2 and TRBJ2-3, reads GAGVSQSPSNKVTEKGKDVELRCDPISGHTALYWYRQSLGQGLEFLIYFQGNSAPDKSGLPSDRFSAERTGGSVSTLTIQRTQQEDSAVYLCASSSNGRTDTQYFGPGTRLTVL.

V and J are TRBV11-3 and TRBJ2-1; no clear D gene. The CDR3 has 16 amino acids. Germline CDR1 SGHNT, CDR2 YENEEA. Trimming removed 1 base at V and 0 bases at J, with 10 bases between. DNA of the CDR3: TGTGCCAGCAGCTTAGGGCCAGCCTCCTCCTACAATGAGCAGTTCTTC. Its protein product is CASSLGPASSYNEQFF.

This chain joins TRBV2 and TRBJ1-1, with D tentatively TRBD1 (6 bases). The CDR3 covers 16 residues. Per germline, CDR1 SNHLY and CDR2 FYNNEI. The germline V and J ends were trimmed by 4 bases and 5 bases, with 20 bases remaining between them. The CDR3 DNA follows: TGTGCCAGCAGTGCTCGACAGGTTGGGTCGGGGACTGAAGCTTTCTTT. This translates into CASSARQVGSGTEAFF.

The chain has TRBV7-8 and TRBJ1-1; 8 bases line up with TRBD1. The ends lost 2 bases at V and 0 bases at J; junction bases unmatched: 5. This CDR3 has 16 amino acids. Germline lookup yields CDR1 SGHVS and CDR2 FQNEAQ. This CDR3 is CASSLRGDRMNTEAFF. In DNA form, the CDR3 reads TGTGCCAGCAGCTTAAGGGGGGACAGGATGAACACTGAAGCTTTCTTT.

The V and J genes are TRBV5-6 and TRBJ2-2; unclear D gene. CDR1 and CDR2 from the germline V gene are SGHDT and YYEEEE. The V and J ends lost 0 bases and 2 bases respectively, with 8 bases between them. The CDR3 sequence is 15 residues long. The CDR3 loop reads CASSLGLRNTGELFF. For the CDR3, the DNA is TGTGCCAGCAGCTTGGGGTTGCGTAACACCGGGGAGCTGTTTTTT.